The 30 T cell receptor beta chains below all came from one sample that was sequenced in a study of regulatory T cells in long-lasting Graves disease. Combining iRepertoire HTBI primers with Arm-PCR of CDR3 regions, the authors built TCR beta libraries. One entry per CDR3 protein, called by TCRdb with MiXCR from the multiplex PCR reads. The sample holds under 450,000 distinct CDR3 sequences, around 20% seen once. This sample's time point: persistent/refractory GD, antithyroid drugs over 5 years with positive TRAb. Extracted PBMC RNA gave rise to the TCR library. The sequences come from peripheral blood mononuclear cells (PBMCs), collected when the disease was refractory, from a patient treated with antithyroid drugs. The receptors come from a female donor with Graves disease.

The CDR3 protein is CSARGREYLLQETQYF. In nucleotides, the CDR3 is TGCAGTGCTAGAGGGAGGGAATATCTTCTCCAAGAGACCCAGTACTTC. V gene TRBV20-1 combines with J gene TRBJ2-5; D perhaps matches TRBD2 (6 bases). V was cut by 1 base and J by 1 base, with 16 bases left in between. CDR3 length equals 16 residues. The germline gives CDR1 DFQATT, CDR2 SNEGSKA (reference sequence).

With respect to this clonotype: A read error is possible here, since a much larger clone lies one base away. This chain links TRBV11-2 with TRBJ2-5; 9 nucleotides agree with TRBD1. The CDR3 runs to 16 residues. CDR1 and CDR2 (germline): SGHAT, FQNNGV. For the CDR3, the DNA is TGTGCCGGCAGCACCCTTCCGGGACAGGGCCAAGAGACCCAGTACTTC. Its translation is CAGSTLPGQGQETQYF.

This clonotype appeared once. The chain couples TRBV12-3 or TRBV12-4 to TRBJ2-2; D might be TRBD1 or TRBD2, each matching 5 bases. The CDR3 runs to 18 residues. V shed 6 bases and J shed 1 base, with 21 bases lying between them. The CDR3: CASSEGWSEVLNTGELFF. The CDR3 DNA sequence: TGTGCCAGCAGCGAGGGGTGGAGTGAAGTCTTGAACACCGGGGAGCTGTTTTTT.

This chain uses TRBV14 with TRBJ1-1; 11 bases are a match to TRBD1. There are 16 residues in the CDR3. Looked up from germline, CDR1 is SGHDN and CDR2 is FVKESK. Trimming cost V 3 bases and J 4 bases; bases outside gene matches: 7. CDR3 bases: TGTGCCAGCAGCCATGGACAGGGGGCTAGTGGCACTGAAGCTTTCTTT. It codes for CASSHGQGASGTEAFF.

CDR3 DNA sequence: TGTGCCAGTAGTATAGATCATGGGGCTGTTATGGACACGAACTATGGCTACACCTTC. It translates to CASSIDHGAVMDTNYGYTF. This sequence joins TRBV19 and TRBJ1-2, with D possibly being TRBD1 (5 bases). The germline CDR1 and CDR2 sequences are LNHDA and SQIVND (reference sequence). The V gene lost 0 bases and the J gene lost 2 bases, with 22 bases spanning the gap. The CDR3 totals 19 residues.

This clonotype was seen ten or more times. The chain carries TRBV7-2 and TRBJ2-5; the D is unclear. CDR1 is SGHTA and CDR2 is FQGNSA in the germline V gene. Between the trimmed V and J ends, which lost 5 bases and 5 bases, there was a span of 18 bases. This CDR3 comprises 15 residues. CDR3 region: CASSREAPRLETQYF. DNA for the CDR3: TGTGCCAGCAGCAGAGAGGCACCACGACTGGAGACCCAGTACTTC.

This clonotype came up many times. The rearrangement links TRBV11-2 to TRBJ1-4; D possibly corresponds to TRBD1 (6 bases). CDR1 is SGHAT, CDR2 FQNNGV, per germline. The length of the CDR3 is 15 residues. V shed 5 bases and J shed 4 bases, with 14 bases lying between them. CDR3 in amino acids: CASSHYRDLNEKLFF. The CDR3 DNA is TGTGCCAGCAGCCATTACAGGGATCTTAATGAAAAACTGTTTTTT.

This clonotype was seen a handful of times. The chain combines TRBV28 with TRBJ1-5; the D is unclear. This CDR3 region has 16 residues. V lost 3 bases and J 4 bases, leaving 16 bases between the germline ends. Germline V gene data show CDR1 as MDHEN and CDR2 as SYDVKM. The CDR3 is CASSFFKGSLNQPQHF. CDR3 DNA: TGTGCCAGCAGTTTTTTTAAGGGCAGCCTTAATCAGCCCCAGCATTTT.

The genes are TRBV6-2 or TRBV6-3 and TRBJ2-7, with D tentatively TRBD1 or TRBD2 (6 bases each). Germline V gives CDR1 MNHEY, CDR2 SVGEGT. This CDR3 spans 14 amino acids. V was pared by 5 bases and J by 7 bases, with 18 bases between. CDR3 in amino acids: CASSRGTTIGEQYF. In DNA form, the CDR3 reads TGTGCCAGCAGTCGCGGGACAACCATTGGGGAGCAGTACTTC.

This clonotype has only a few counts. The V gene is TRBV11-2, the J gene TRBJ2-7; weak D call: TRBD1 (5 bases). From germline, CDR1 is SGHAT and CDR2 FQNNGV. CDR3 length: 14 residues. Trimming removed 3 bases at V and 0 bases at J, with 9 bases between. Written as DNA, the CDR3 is TGTGCCAGCAGCTTGGACACGAACTCCTACGAGCAGTACTTC. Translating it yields CASSLDTNSYEQYF.

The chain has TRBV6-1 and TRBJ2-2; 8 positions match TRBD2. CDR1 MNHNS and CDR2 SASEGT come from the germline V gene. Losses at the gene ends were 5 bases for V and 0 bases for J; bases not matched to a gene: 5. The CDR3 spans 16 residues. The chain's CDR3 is CASSRQTSANTGELFF. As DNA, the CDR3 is TGTGCCAGCAGTCGCCAGACTAGCGCGAACACCGGGGAGCTGTTTTTT.

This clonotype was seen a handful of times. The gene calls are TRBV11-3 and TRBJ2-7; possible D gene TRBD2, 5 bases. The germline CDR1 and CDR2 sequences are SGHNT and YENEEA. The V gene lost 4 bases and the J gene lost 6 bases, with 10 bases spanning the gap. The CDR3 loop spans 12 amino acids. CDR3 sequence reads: CASSSGTREQYF. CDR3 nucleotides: TGTGCCAGCAGCTCGGGAACACGCGAGCAGTACTTC.

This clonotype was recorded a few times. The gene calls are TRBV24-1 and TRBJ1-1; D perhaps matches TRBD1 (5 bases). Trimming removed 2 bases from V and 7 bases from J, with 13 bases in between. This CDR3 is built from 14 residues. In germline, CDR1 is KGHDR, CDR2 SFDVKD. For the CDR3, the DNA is TGTGCCACCAGTGATTCATGGGGGAGTGGTGAAGCTTTCTTT. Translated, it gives CATSDSWGSGEAFF.

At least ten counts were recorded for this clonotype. CDR3 sequence (DNA): TGTGCCAGCAGAACTCCAAGTCGGGTGACTGAAGCTTTCTTT. Its protein product is CASRTPSRVTEAFF. The chain recombines TRBV28 with TRBJ1-1; D gene ambiguous. The V gene lost 6 bases and the J gene lost 5 bases, with 16 bases spanning the gap. In germline, CDR1 is MDHEN, CDR2 SYDVKM. The CDR3 sequence is 14 residues long.

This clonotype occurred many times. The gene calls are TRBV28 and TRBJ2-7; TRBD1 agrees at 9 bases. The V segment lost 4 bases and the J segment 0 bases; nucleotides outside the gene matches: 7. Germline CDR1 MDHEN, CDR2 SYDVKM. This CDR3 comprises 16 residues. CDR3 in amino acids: CASSSYRGRYSYEQYF. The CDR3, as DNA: TGTGCCAGCAGTTCTTACAGGGGGCGGTACTCCTACGAGCAGTACTTC.

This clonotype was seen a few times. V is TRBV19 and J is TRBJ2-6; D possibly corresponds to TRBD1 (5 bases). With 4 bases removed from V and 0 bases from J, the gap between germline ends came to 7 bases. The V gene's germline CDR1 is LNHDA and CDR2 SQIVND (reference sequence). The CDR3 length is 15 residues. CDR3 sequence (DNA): TGTGCCAGTAGTACCGACAGCTCTGGGGCCAACGTCCTGACTTTC. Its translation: CASSTDSSGANVLTF.

CDR3 loop: CASSLVDIHSGNTIYF. The CDR3 DNA is TGTGCCAGCAGCTTGGTAGACATACACTCTGGAAACACCATATATTTT. The J gene is TRBJ1-3, the V gene TRBV7-2; D unresolved. In germline, CDR1 is SGHTA, CDR2 FQGNSA. Trimming shortened V by 3 bases and J by 0 bases, and 12 bases separated the two germline ends. The CDR3 sequence is 16 residues long.

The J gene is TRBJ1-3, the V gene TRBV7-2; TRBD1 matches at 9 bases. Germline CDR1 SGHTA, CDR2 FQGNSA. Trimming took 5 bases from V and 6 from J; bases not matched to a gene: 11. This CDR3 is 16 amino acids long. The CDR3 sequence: CASSQPPGQGPNTIYF. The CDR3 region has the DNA TGTGCCAGCAGCCAACCGCCGGGACAGGGACCAAACACCATATATTTT.

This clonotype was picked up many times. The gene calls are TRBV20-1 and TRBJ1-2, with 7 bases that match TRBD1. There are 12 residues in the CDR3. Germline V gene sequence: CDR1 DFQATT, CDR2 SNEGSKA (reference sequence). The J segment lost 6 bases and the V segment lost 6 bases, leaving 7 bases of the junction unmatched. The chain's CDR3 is CSAVRGQDGYTF. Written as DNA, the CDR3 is TGCAGTGCAGTCCGAGGACAGGATGGCTACACCTTC.

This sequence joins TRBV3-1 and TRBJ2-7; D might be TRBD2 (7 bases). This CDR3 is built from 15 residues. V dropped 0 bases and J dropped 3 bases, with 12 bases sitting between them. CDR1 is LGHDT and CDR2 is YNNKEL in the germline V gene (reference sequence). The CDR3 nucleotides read TGTGCCAGCAGCCAAGAATGGGGGGGGCTCTACGAGCAGTACTTC. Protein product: CASSQEWGGLYEQYF.

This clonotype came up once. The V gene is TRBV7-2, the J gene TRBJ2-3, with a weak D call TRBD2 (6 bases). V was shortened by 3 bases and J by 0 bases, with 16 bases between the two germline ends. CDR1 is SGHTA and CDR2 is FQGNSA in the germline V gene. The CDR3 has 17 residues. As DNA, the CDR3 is TGTGCCAGCAGCTTTTCGGGAGAGAGAATGAGCACAGATACGCAGTATTTT. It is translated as CASSFSGERMSTDTQYF. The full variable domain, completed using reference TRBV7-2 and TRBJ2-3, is GAGVSQSPSNKVTEKGKDVELRCDPISGHTALYWYRQSLGQGLEFLIYFQGNSAPDKSGLPSDRFSAERTGGSVSTLTIQRTQQEDSAVYLCASSFSGERMSTDTQYFGPGTRLTVL.

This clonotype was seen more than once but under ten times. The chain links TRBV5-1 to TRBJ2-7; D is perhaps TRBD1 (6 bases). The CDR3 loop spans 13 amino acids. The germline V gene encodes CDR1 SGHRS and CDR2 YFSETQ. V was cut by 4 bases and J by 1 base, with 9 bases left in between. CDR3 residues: CASSAGQSYEQYF. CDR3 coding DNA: TGCGCCAGCAGCGCAGGACAGTCCTACGAGCAGTACTTC.

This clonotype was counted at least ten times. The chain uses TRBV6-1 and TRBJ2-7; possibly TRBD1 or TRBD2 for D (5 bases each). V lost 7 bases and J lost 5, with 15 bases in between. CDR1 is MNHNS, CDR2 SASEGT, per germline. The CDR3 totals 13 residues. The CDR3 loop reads CASTRDPVHEQYF. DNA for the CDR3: TGTGCCAGCACACGGGACCCCGTACACGAGCAGTACTTC.

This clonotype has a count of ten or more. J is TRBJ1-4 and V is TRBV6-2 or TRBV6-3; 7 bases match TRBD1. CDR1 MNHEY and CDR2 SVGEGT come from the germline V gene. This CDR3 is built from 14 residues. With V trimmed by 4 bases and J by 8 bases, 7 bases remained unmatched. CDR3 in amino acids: CASSSYRGGEKLFF. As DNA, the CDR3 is TGTGCCAGCAGTTCTTACAGGGGAGGCGAAAAACTGTTTTTT.

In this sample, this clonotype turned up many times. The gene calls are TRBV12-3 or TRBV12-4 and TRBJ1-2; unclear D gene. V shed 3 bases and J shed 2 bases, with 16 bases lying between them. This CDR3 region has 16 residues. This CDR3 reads CASSLGPLALNYGYTF. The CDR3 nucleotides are TGTGCCAGCAGTTTGGGTCCTTTGGCCCTCAACTATGGCTACACCTTC.

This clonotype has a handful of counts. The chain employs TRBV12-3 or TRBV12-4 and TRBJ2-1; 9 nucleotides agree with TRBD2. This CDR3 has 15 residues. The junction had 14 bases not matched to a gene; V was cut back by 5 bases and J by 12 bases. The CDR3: CASSLSGSPAFGQFF. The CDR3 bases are TGTGCCAGCAGTCTTAGCGGGAGTCCAGCTTTTGGGCAGTTCTTC.

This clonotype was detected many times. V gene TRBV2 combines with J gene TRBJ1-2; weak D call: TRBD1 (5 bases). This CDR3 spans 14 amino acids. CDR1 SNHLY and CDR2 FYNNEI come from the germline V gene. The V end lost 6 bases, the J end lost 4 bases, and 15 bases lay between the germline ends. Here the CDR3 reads CASSRDSGGYGYTF. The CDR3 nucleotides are TGTGCCAGCAGCCGGGACTCCGGAGGCTATGGCTACACCTTC.

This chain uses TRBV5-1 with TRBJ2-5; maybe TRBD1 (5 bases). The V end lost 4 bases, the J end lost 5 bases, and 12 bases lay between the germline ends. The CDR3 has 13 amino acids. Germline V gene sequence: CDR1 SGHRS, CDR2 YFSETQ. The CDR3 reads CASSRGIEETQYF. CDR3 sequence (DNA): TGCGCCAGCAGCAGGGGCATTGAGGAGACCCAGTACTTC.

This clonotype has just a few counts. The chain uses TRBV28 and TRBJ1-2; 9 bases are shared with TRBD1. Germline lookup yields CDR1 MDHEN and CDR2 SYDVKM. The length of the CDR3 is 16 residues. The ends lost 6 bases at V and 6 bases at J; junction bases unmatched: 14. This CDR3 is CASRTPPGQGFDGYTF. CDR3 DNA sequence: TGTGCCAGCAGAACACCCCCAGGACAGGGGTTTGATGGCTACACCTTC.

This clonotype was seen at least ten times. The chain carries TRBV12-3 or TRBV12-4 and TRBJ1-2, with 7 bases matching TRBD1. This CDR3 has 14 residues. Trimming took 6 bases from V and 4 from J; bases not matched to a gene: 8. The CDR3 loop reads CASSQTGEAYGYTF. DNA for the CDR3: TGTGCCAGCAGCCAAACAGGGGAGGCCTATGGCTACACCTTC.